This T cell receptor beta chain appears in the sequencing data of a study of regulatory T cells in long-lasting Graves disease. Time point meaning: newly diagnosed GD, antithyroid drugs for less than 3 months. Scientists built the TCR library using RNA that was extracted from PBMCs. Arm-PCR of CDR3 regions and iRepertoire HTBI primers were used to build TCR beta libraries. TCRdb passed the multiplex PCR reads through MiXCR, listing each CDR3 protein once. The sample holds around 250,000 distinct CDR3 sequences, 15% to 20% seen once. These same records also appear under a second study, on T cells in Graves' hyperthyroidism and ophthalmopathy.

The source was peripheral blood mononuclear cells (PBMCs), collected at new diagnosis, from a patient treated with antithyroid drugs. This clonotype originated in a young woman with Graves disease.

DNA for the CDR3: TGTGCCAGCAGCCGGAGCTGGGGGGGAGAAAAACTGTTTTTT. Translation gives CASSRSWGGEKLFF. The rearrangement uses TRBV11-2 and TRBJ1-4, with D perhaps matching TRBD1 (5 bases). CDR1 is SGHAT, CDR2 FQNNGV, per germline. V shed 5 bases and J shed 8 bases, with 15 bases lying between them. The CDR3 is made up of 14 amino acids.